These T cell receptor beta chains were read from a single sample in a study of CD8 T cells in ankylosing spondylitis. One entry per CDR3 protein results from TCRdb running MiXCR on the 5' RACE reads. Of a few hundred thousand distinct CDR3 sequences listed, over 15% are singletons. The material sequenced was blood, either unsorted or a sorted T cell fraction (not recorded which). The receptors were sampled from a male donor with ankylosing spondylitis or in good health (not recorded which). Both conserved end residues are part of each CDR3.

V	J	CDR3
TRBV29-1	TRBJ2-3	CSVEDPRDGGTDTQYF
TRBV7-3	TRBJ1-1	CASSLKAAGAYTEAFF
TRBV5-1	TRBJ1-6	CASSLEAGDSPLHF
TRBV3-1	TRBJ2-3	CASSQDVGSGGALRTQYF
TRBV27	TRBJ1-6	CAYRGPLYNSPLHF
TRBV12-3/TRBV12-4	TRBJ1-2	CASSFVAGGGYTF
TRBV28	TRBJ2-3	CASSFPSTAQYF
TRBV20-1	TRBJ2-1	CSARDVGSSYNEQFF
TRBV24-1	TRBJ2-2	CATSDATGNTGELFF
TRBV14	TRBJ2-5	CASSPPSPRAGNQETQYF
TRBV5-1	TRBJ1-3	CASSLAGAGETLAHTIYF
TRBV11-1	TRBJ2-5	CASSLGLAGGVQETQYF
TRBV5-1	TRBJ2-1	CASSPGQRLSQNEQFF
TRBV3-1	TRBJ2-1	CASSLPGAGATYNEQFF
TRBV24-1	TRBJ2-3	CATSDISTDTQYF
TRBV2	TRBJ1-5	CASSEDRNQPQHF
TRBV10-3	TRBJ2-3	CAISESTGCTDTQYF
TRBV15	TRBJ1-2	CATSRRAGLKITEGYTF
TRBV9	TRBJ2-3	CASSVEPSVGTDTQYF
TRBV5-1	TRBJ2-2	CASSPGQGVNTGELFF
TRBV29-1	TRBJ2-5	CSPTGWATQYF
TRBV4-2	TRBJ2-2	CASSQEGRGELFF
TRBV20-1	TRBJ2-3	CSATSGGITDTQYF
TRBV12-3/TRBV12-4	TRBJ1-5	CASSGSGNQPQHF
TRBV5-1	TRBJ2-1	CASSLSGDYNEQFF
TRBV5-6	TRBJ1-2	CASSQQGPQIYTF
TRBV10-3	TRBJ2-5	CAISANRADQETQYF
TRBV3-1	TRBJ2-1	CASSPPSWTSGTYNEQFF
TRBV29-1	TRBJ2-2	CSVELAVNTGELFF
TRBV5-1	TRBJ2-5	CASSLAIPGQETQYF
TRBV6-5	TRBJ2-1	CASSYSTRTGTNEQFF
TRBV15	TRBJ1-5	CATSRGTVNQPQHF
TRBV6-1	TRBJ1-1	CASSEQLNTEAFF
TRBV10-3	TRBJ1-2	CAITERDSHNYGYTF
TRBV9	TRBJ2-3	CASSVDLDTQYF
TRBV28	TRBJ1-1	CASSLWEGQGATEAFF
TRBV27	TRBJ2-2	CASSIIEGGELFF
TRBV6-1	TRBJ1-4	CASRSNSATNEKLFF
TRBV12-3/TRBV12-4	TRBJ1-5	CASSGVGQHSNQPQHF
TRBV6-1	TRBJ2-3	CASTFGRIPGTDTQYF